The T cell receptor beta chain described here comes from a study of cytomegalovirus exposure and HLA in healthy donors. Regarding the study as a whole: In a later analysis, specific HLA alleles were associated with 15,000 or so TCR beta sequences at a 0.05 false discovery rate.

60 Vbeta and 13 Jbeta primers were used in PCR. This table comes from immunoSEQ multiplex PCR, and its TCRdb copy is limited to in-frame clones, with some not included. The sample carries approximately 200,000 clones, 79% recorded once. With regard to this clone: Its antigen is unidentified.

The clonotype was recovered from a girl between 5 and 17 years old in good health and CMV-seropositive. Sequenced input: PBMCs.

The CDR3 here is CASSDRLRQDFFAQHF. In DNA, the CDR3 is TGTGCCAGCAGTGATCGGCTTAGACAGGACTTTTTCGCCCAGCATTTT. This rearrangement joins TRBV2 to TRBJ1-5; D might be TRBD1 (6 bases). V was cut by 3 bases and J by 11 bases, with 23 bases left in between. CDR3 length: 16 amino acids. Germline CDR1 and CDR2: SNHLY and FYNNEI.